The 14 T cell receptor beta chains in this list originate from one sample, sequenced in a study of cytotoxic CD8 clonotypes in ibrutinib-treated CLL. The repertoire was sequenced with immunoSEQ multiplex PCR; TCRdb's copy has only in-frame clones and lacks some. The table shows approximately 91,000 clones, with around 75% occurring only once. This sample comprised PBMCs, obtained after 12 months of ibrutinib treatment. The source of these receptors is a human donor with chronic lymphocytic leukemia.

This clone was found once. The CDR3 sequence: CASSHHYRGDSNQPQHF. The CDR3 DNA is TGCGCCAGCAGTCACCATTACCGGGGGGATAGCAATCAGCCCCAGCATTTT. The chain has TRBV23-1 and TRBJ1-5; weak D call: TRBD1 (5 bases). TRBV23-1 is annotated as an ORF whose role is uncertain. V lost 3 bases, J lost 0 bases, and 15 bases lay in between. CDR3 length: 17 residues.

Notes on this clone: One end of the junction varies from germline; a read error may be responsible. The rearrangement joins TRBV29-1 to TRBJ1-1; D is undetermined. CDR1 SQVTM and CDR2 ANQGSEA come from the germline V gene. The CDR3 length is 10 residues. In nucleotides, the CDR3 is TGCAGCGGCGGGAACACCGAAGCTTTCTTT. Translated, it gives CSGGNTEAFF.

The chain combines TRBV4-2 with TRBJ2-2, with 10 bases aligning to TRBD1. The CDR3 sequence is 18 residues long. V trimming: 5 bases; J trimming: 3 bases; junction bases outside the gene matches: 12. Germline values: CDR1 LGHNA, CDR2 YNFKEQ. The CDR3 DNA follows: TGTGCCAGCAGCAAAGGGCTAGGACAGGGGGTGTACACCGGGGAGCTGTTTTTT. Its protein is CASSKGLGQGVYTGELFF.

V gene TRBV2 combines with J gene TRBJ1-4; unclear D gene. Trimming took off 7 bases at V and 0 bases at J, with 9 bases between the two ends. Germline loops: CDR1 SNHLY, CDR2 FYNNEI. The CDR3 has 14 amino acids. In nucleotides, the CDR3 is TGTGCCAGCAACCCGTCCGCAACTAATGAAAAACTGTTTTTT. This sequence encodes CASNPSATNEKLFF.

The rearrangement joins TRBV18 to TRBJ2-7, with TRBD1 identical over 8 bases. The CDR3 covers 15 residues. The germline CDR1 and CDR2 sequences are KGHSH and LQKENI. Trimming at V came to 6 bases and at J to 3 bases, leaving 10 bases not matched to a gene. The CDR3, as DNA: TGTGCCAGCTCTCTCGGACAGGGTATTCGCTACGAGCAGTACTTC. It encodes CASSLGQGIRYEQYF.

The CDR3 protein is CASSQEGGMPYGYTF. DNA of the CDR3: TGCGCCAGCAGCCAAGAGGGGGGGATGCCCTATGGCTACACCTTC. The V call is TRBV4-3, the J call TRBJ1-2; D is perhaps TRBD1 (5 bases). The CDR3 has 15 residues. Trimming shortened V by 0 bases and J by 4 bases, and 12 bases separated the two germline ends. Germline assignment: CDR1 LGHNA and CDR2 YSLEER.

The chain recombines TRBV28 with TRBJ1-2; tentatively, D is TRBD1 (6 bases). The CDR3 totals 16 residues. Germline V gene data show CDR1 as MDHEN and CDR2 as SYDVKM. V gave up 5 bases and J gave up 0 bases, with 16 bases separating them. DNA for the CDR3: TGTGCCAGCAGTACGTTTACAGGGTTGTCTAACTATGGCTACACCTTC. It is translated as CASSTFTGLSNYGYTF.

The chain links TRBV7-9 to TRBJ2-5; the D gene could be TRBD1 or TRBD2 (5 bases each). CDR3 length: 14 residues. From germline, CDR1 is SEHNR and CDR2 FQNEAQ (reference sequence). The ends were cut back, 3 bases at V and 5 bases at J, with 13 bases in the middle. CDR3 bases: TGTGCCAGCAGCTTTGAGGGGCGCGGGGAGACCCAGTACTTC. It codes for CASSFEGRGETQYF.

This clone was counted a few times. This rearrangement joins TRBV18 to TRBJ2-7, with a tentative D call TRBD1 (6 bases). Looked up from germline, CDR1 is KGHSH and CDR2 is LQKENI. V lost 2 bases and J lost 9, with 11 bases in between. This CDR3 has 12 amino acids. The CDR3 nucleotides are TGTGCCAGCTCACCAGGGGACATGCGGCAGTACTTC. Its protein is CASSPGDMRQYF.

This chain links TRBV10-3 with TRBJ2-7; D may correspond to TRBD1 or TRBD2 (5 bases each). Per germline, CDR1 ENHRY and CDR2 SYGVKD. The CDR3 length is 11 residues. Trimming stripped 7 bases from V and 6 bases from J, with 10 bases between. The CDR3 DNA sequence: TGTGCCATCACCGGGGCGGGCGAGCAGTACTTC. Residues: CAITGAGEQYF.

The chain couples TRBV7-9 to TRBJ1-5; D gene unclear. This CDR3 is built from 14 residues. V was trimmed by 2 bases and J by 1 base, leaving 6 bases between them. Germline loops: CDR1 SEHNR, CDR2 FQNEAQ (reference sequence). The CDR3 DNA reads TGTGCCAGCAGCTTACACGGGAGCAATCAGCCCCAGCATTTT. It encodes CASSLHGSNQPQHF.

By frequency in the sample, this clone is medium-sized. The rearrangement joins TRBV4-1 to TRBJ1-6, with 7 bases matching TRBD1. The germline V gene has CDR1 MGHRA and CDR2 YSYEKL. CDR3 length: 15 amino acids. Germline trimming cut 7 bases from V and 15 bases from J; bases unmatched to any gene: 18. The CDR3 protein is CASTLGTEGPYVLHF. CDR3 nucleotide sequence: TGCGCCAGCACCCTAGGGACAGAGGGCCCGTATGTCCTCCACTTT.

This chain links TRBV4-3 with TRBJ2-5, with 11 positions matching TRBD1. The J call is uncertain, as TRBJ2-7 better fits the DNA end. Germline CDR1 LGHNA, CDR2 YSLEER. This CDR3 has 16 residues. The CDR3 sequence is CASSQDLGQGGYEQYF. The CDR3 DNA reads TGCGCCAGCAGCCAAGATTTGGGACAGGGGGGCTACGAGCAGTACTTC.

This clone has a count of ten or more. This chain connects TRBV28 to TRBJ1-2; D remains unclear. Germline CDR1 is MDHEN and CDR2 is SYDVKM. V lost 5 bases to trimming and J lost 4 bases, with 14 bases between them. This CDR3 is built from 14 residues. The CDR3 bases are TGTGCCAGCAGTGCCCACACGTTACCCTATGGCTACACCTTC. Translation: CASSAHTLPYGYTF.